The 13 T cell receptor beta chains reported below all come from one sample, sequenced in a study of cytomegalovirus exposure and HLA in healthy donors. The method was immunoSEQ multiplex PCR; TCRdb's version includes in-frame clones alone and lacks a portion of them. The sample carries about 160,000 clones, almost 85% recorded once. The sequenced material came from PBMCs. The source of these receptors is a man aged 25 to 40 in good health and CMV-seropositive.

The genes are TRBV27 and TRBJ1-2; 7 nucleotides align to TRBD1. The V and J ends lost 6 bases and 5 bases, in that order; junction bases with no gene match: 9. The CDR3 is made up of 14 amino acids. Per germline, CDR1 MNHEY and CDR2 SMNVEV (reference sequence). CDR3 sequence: CASSQGTESYGYTF. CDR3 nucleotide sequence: TGTGCCAGCAGCCAAGGGACAGAGAGTTATGGCTACACCTTC.

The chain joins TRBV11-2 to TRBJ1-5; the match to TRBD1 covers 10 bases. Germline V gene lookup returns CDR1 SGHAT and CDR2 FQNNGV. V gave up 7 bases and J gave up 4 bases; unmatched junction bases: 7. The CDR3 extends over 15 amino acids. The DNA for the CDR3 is TGTGCCAGCACTCCAGGGACAGGGGTTAATCAGCCCCAGCATTTT. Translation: CASTPGTGVNQPQHF.

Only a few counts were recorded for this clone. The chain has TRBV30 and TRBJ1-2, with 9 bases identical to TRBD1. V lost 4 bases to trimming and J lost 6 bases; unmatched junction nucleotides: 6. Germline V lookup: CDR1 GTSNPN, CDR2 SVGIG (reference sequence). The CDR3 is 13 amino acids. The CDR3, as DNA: TGTGCCTGGAACCGACAGGGGGGAGATGGCTACACCTTC. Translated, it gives CAWNRQGGDGYTF.

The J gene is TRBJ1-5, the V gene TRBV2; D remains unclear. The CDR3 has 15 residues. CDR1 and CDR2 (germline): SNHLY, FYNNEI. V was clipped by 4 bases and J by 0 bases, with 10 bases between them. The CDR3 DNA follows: TGTGCCAGCAGTGGGACGGACTATAGCAATCAGCCCCAGCATTTT. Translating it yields CASSGTDYSNQPQHF.

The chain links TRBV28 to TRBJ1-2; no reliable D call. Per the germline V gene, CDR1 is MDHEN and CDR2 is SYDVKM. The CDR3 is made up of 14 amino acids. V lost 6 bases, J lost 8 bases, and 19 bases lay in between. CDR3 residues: CASSEGGYSEGYTF. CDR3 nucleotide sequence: TGTGCCAGCAGCGAGGGTGGATACAGCGAAGGCTACACCTTC.

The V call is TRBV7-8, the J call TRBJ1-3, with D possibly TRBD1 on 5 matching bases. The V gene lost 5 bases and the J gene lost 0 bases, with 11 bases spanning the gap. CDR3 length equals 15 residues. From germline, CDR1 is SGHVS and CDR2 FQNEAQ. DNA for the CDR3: TGTGCCAGCAGCGCAGGGTCTAACTCTGGAAACACCATATATTTT. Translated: CASSAGSNSGNTIYF.

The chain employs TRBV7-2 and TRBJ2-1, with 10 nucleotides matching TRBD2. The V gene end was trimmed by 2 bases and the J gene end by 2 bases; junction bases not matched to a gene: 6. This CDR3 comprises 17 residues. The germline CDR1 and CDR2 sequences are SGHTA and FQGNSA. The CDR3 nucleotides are TGTGCCAGCAGCTTACAAGCGGGAGGGCCCCCCTACAATGAGCAGTTCTTC. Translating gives CASSLQAGGPPYNEQFF.

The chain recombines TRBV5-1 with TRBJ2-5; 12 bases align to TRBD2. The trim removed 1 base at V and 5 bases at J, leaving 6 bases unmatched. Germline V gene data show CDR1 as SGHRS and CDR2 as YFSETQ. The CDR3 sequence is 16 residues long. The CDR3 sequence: CASSLLLAGGGETQYF. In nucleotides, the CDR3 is TGCGCCAGCAGCTTGCTACTAGCGGGGGGCGGGGAGACCCAGTACTTC.

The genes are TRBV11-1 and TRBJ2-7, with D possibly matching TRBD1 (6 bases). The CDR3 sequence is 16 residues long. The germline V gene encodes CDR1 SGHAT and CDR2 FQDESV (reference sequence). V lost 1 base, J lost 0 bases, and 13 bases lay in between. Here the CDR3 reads CASSLGGRGLSYEQYF. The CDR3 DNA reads TGTGCCAGCAGCTTAGGCGGCAGGGGCCTCTCCTACGAGCAGTACTTC.

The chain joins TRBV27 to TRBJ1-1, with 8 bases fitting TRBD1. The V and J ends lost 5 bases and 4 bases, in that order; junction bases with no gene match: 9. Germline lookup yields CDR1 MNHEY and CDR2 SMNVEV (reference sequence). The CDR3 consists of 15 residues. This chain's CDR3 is CASSPQTGGATEAFF. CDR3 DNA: TGTGCCAGCAGTCCCCAAACAGGGGGGGCCACTGAAGCTTTCTTT.

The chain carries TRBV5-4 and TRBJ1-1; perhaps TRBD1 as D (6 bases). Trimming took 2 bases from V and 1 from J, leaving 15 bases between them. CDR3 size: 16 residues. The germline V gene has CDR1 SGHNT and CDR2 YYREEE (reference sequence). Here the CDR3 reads CASSLRGRVGNTEAFF. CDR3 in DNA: TGTGCCAGCAGCTTAAGGGGGAGGGTGGGGAACACTGAAGCTTTCTTT.

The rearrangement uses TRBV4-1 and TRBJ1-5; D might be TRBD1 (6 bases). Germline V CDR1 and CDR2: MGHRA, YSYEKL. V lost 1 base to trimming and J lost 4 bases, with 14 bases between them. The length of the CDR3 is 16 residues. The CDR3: CASSQVEQGGNQPQHF. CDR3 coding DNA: TGCGCCAGCAGCCAAGTAGAACAGGGTGGGAATCAGCCCCAGCATTTT.

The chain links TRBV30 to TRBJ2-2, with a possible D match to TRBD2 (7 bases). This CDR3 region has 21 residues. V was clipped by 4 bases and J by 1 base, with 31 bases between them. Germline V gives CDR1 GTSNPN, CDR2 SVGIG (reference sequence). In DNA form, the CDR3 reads TGTGCCTGGAAGGGGGGGGGCCTCTCTATTGCCCTTCCAAAGAACACCGGGGAGCTGTTTTTT. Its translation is CAWKGGGLSIALPKNTGELFF.